The sequence of this T cell receptor (beta chain) was determined in a study of OX40 agonist ivuxolimab in advanced cancers. General study points: CD8+ T cells (on average) carried more expanded clones than CD4+ T cells. Doses of 0.1 to 3.0 mg/kg were accompanied by clonal expansion of CD4+ and CD8+ blood T cells by week 6.

Exclusion of a patient followed from autoimmune disease history or systemic immunosuppression. Germline V gives CDR1 SEHNR, CDR2 FQNEAQ (reference sequence). The germline V and J ends were trimmed by 5 bases and 0 bases, with 12 bases remaining between them. There are 15 residues in the CDR3. As for this clone: The antigen remains unidentified.

This table comes from immunoSEQ multiplex PCR, and its TCRdb copy is limited to in-frame clones, with some not included. The sample shows tens of thousands of clones, approximately 84% of them seen only once. The receptor was derived from an adult with an advanced solid tumor such as melanoma, head and neck, liver or kidney cancer. The V call is TRBV7-9, the J call TRBJ2-3; a possible D gene is TRBD1 (6 bases). This material consisted of CD4+ or CD8+ T cells sorted from blood, taken in a trial of the OX40 agonist ivuxolimab. CDR3 in DNA: TGTGCCAGCAGCCGAAGGGACACTAGCACAGATACGCAGTATTTT. As protein: CASSRRDTSTDTQYF.